The sequence of this T cell receptor beta chain was determined in a study of blood T cell repertoires in COVID-19. At the level of the study: The cDNA or gDNA used as material had been derived from T cells, B-cell-depleted T cells, or PBMCs.

This table comes from immunoSEQ multiplex PCR, and its TCRdb copy is limited to in-frame clones, with some not included. The table includes about 330,000 clones, about 90% detected once. The V and J ends lost 6 bases and 4 bases respectively, with 6 bases between them. The CDR3 totals 11 residues. The gene calls are TRBV12-3 or TRBV12-4 and TRBJ1-2; D perhaps matches TRBD1 (6 bases). Sequenced sample: PBMCs or T cells enriched from blood (not recorded which). This TCR was recovered from a woman aged 25 to 39 who had recovered from COVID-19. CDR3 nucleotide sequence: TGTGCCAGCAGACAGGGCTATGGCTACACCTTC. Its protein product is CASRQGYGYTF.